These 26 T cell receptor beta chains share one sample of origin, sequenced in a study of immune cell composition in non-small cell lung cancer. Normal lung was sampled as far from the tumour as possible, at least 3 cm. The data were produced by immunoSEQ multiplex PCR, yet TCRdb's version contains in-frame clones alone and is incomplete. Of around 1,700 clones listed, roughly 60% are singletons. The sequencing sample was made of non-adjacent lung tissue. All receptors derive from a human donor with non-small cell lung cancer.

Note on this clone: This specimen includes other DNA sequences encoding the same CDR3. This rearrangement joins TRBV7-9 to TRBJ1-1, with a weak D call TRBD1 (5 bases). The length of the CDR3 is 15 residues. Germline V gives CDR1 SEHNR, CDR2 FQNEAQ (reference sequence). V gave up 6 bases and J gave up 3 bases, with 17 bases separating them. The CDR3 region is CASRSRVGRDTEAFF. CDR3 coding DNA: TGTGCCAGCAGATCCAGGGTGGGGCGCGACACTGAAGCTTTCTTT.

The J gene is TRBJ1-1, the V gene TRBV4-3; D might be TRBD1 (5 bases). V was clipped by 0 bases and J by 0 bases, with 14 bases between them. The CDR3 consists of 17 residues. Germline-derived CDR1 and CDR2 are LGHNA and YSLEER. The CDR3 is CASSQDSGYRMNTEAFF. In nucleotides, the CDR3 is TGCGCCAGCAGCCAAGATTCAGGGTACAGAATGAACACTGAAGCTTTCTTT.

The chain is built from TRBV4-3 and TRBJ2-3; tentatively, D is TRBD2 (5 bases). The V and J ends lost 0 bases and 0 bases respectively, with 10 bases between them. The CDR3 runs 16 residues. Germline CDR1 LGHNA, CDR2 YSLEER. CDR3 protein: CASSQDWETSTDTQYF. As DNA, the CDR3 is TGCGCCAGCAGCCAAGATTGGGAGACTAGCACAGATACGCAGTATTTT.

This chain connects TRBV7-2 to TRBJ2-6, with TRBD1 matching 9 bases. Losses at the gene ends were 5 bases for V and 0 bases for J; bases not matched to a gene: 5. The germline V gene has CDR1 SGHTA and CDR2 FQGNSA. This CDR3 is 17 amino acids long. In DNA form, the CDR3 reads TGTGCCAGCAGCCCCAGGACAGGGGCCTCTGGGGCCAACGTCCTGACTTTC. Its translation is CASSPRTGASGANVLTF.

The DNA of the CDR3 is TGTGCCAGCAGCTTAGGGGTCGGGATAGGTAATTCACCCCTCCACTTT. Translating it yields CASSLGVGIGNSPLHF. The chain carries TRBV7-8 and TRBJ1-6; no clear D. Germline assignment: CDR1 SGHVS and CDR2 FQNEAQ. CDR3 length: 16 residues. V lost 1 base and J 6 bases, leaving 13 bases between the germline ends.

This chain uses TRBV6-4 with TRBJ1-5; possibly TRBD1 for D (6 bases). The germline V gene has CDR1 MRHNA and CDR2 SNTAGT. Trimming stripped 9 bases from V and 4 bases from J, with 19 bases between. The CDR3 runs 15 residues. The CDR3 loop is CASKRSRGGNQPQHF. The DNA of the CDR3 is TGTGCCAGTAAACGGAGCAGGGGTGGAAATCAGCCCCAGCATTTT.

The chain employs TRBV5-1 and TRBJ1-3; TRBD1 aligns across 8 bases. V gave up 0 bases and J gave up 4 bases; unmatched junction bases: 0. The CDR3 spans 14 residues. Germline CDR1 and CDR2: SGHRS and YFSETQ. In DNA, the CDR3 is TGCGCCAGCAGCTTGGGGACAGGGGGAAACACCATATATTTT. As protein: CASSLGTGGNTIYF.

This chain uses TRBV5-1 with TRBJ1-2; D uncertain. With 3 bases removed from V and 6 bases from J, the gap between germline ends came to 18 bases. The germline CDR1 and CDR2 sequences are SGHRS and YFSETQ. The CDR3 loop spans 15 amino acids. The CDR3: CASSSSESRGNGYTF. In DNA form, the CDR3 reads TGCGCCAGCAGCTCGTCGGAGAGCCGTGGAAATGGCTACACCTTC.

This chain joins TRBV18 and TRBJ2-1, with TRBD2 identical over 11 bases. J lost 10 bases, V lost 5 bases, and 13 bases had no gene match. Germline CDR1 is KGHSH and CDR2 is LQKENI. This CDR3 has 16 amino acids. CDR3 protein: CASSKPGSGRAEEQFF. For the CDR3, the DNA is TGTGCCAGCTCAAAACCGGGTAGCGGGAGGGCCGAGGAGCAGTTCTTC. The full variable domain, with the rest looked up from reference TRBV18 and TRBJ2-1, is NAGVMQNPRHLVRRRGQEARLRCSPMKGHSHVYWYRQLPEEGLKFMVYLQKENIIDESGMPKERFSAEFPKEGPSILRIQQVVRGDSAAYFCASSKPGSGRAEEQFFGPGTRLTVL.

This chain joins TRBV27 and TRBJ2-3; tentative D call: TRBD1 (6 bases). Trimming left V 5 bases short and J 0 bases short, with 18 bases between. The germline V gene has CDR1 MNHEY and CDR2 SMNVEV (reference sequence). The CDR3 contains 17 residues. The CDR3 DNA is TGTGCCAGCAGTCCCGACAGGACGGGAACTAGCACAGATACGCAGTATTTT. Translating gives CASSPDRTGTSTDTQYF.

The rearrangement links TRBV7-8 to TRBJ2-5; D gene unclear. There are 13 residues in the CDR3. The V gene's germline CDR1 is SGHVS and CDR2 FQNEAQ. V lost 4 bases, J lost 5 bases, and 11 bases lay in between. This CDR3 reads CASSSERAETQYF. As DNA, the CDR3 is TGTGCCAGCAGCTCCGAGAGAGCGGAGACCCAGTACTTC.

This chain uses TRBV19 with TRBJ2-5, with TRBD2 as a possible D gene (5 bases). The DNA end is a closer match to TRBJ2-7, so the J assignment may be wrong. The length of the CDR3 is 14 residues. Germline V gene lookup returns CDR1 LNHDA and CDR2 SQIVND (reference sequence). CDR3: CASSLAPGSYEQYF. CDR3 sequence (DNA): TGTGCCAGTAGTCTAGCCCCGGGATCCTACGAGCAGTACTTC.

This chain joins TRBV7-8 and TRBJ2-1, with 13 bases aligning to TRBD2. CDR1 is SGHVS and CDR2 is FQNEAQ in the germline V gene. The CDR3 is made up of 16 amino acids. The J segment lost 4 bases and the V segment lost 1 base, leaving 1 base of the junction unmatched. The CDR3 spells CASSLGGLAGYNEQFF. The CDR3 region has the DNA TGTGCCAGCAGCTTAGGGGGACTAGCGGGGTACAATGAGCAGTTCTTC.

The V gene is TRBV30, the J gene TRBJ1-4; 7 nucleotides line up with TRBD1. J lost 7 bases, V lost 3 bases, and 5 bases had no gene match. The CDR3 is 13 residues long. CDR1 and CDR2 (germline): GTSNPN, SVGIG (reference sequence). This CDR3 is CAWRRQGGEKLFF. In DNA, the CDR3 is TGTGCCTGGAGGCGTCAGGGGGGTGAAAAACTGTTTTTT. The full variable domain, its missing parts supplied by reference TRBV30 and TRBJ1-4, is SQTIHQWPATLVQPVGSPLSLECTVEGTSNPNLYWYRQAAGRGLQLLFYSVGIGQISSEVPQNLSASRPQDRQFILSSKKLLLSDSGFYLCAWRRQGGEKLFFGSGTQLSVL.

The chain links TRBV27 to TRBJ1-1; D ambiguous. This CDR3 region has 16 residues. V was shortened by 2 bases and J by 7 bases, with 20 bases between the two germline ends. Germline V gives CDR1 MNHEY, CDR2 SMNVEV (reference sequence). Here the CDR3 reads CASSLNFWARKVEAFF. CDR3 nucleotides: TGTGCCAGCAGTTTAAATTTCTGGGCCCGGAAAGTTGAAGCTTTCTTT.

The gene calls are TRBV29-1 and TRBJ2-7; 11 bases map to TRBD1. Germline V CDR1 and CDR2: SQVTM, ANQGSEA. The trim removed 1 base at V and 4 bases at J, leaving 6 bases unmatched. The CDR3 contains 15 residues. In DNA form, the CDR3 reads TGCAGCGTTGAAGGCTGGACAGGGGGCAAGTACGAGCAGTACTTC. It codes for CSVEGWTGGKYEQYF.

The rearrangement uses TRBV18 and TRBJ1-3; 10 positions match TRBD1. The germline V gene has CDR1 KGHSH and CDR2 LQKENI. V shed 3 bases and J 3 bases; nucleotides not matched to a gene: 8. The CDR3 runs 17 residues. CDR3: CASSPTATGGSGNTIYF. The DNA of the CDR3 is TGTGCCAGCTCACCGACCGCGACAGGGGGCAGTGGAAACACCATATATTTT.

CDR3 nucleotide sequence: TGCGCCAGCAGCCAAGACAGAAAAATAACCTACGAGCAGTACTTC. It translates to CASSQDRKITYEQYF. This chain joins TRBV4-3 and TRBJ2-7; D is unresolved. The CDR3 has 15 residues. Trimming removed 0 bases at V and 2 bases at J, with 11 bases between. Germline lookup yields CDR1 LGHNA and CDR2 YSLEER.

This clone showed up just a few times. This rearrangement joins TRBV28 to TRBJ1-4; 8 nucleotides agree with TRBD1. The CDR3 has 15 amino acids. Per the germline V gene, CDR1 is MDHEN and CDR2 is SYDVKM. V was clipped by 5 bases and J by 4 bases; unmatched bases: 6. The CDR3 loop is CASSLSTGDNEKLFF. Here the CDR3 DNA reads TGTGCCAGCAGTCTTTCGACAGGGGATAATGAAAAACTGTTTTTT.

The chain has TRBV6-5 and TRBJ1-1; D is uncertain. Germline lookup yields CDR1 MNHEY and CDR2 SVGAGI. The ends were cut back, 0 bases at V and 6 bases at J, with 14 bases in the middle. This CDR3 is 15 amino acids long. CDR3 in DNA: TGTGCCAGCAGTTACTCGAGGAGGACCGGCGCTGAAGCTTTCTTT. It encodes CASSYSRRTGAEAFF.

J is TRBJ2-7 and V is TRBV11-1; 7 positions agree with TRBD2. Germline V lookup: CDR1 SGHAT, CDR2 FQDESV (reference sequence). CDR3 length: 15 amino acids. Germline trimming cut 4 bases from V and 4 bases from J; bases unmatched to any gene: 10. As DNA, the CDR3 is TGTGCCAGCAGCTCCGTCGGCGGGAGTTCGTACGAGCAGTACTTC. Residues: CASSSVGGSSYEQYF.

The CDR3 here is CASSAYALGQLSTDTQYF. In DNA form, the CDR3 reads TGTGCCAGCAGCGCTTACGCCCTGGGACAGCTCAGCACAGATACGCAGTATTTT. This chain joins TRBV9 and TRBJ2-3; TRBD1 agrees at 7 bases. Germline V gives CDR1 SGDLS, CDR2 YYNGEE. J was trimmed by 0 bases and V by 3 bases; bases with no gene match: 13. CDR3 size: 18 residues.

J is TRBJ1-5 and V is TRBV11-1; weak D call: TRBD1 (5 bases). The CDR3 spans 15 residues. The germline gives CDR1 SGHAT, CDR2 FQDESV (reference sequence). V was cut by 5 bases and J by 5 bases, with 16 bases left in between. The CDR3 coding sequence is TGTGCCAGCAGCGCAACACGGTCGGGGGATCAGCCCCAGCATTTT. Its translation is CASSATRSGDQPQHF. Drawing the rest from reference TRBV11-1 and TRBJ1-5, the complete variable domain is EAEVAQSPRYKITEKSQAVAFWCDPISGHATLYWYRQILGQGPELLVQFQDESVVDDSQLPKDRFSAERLKGVDSTLKIQPAELGDSAMYLCASSATRSGDQPQHFGDGTRLSIL.

The chain employs TRBV7-9 and TRBJ1-1; unclear D gene. The CDR3 contains 14 residues. V gave up 7 bases and J gave up 3 bases, with 15 bases separating them. Germline CDR1 and CDR2: SEHNR and FQNEAQ (reference sequence). CDR3 nucleotides: TGTGCCAGCATGTTAGGAAACCGGGACACTGAAGCTTTCTTT. Its protein is CASMLGNRDTEAFF.

With respect to this clone: Other nucleotide sequences in the sample specify the same CDR3. The rearrangement joins TRBV9 to TRBJ2-7; D might be TRBD1 (6 bases). The germline V gene has CDR1 SGDLS and CDR2 YYNGEE. The V gene lost 4 bases and the J gene lost 3 bases, with 14 bases spanning the gap. This CDR3 has 14 residues. The CDR3 here is CASSPAGVGYEQYF. The CDR3 DNA is TGTGCCAGCAGCCCGGCAGGGGTAGGCTACGAGCAGTACTTC.

J is TRBJ2-1 and V is TRBV5-1; TRBD1 matches at 10 bases. The CDR3 is made up of 15 amino acids. Germline lookup yields CDR1 SGHRS and CDR2 YFSETQ. With 4 bases clipped from V and 6 bases from J, the junction kept 7 bases outside the gene matches. CDR3 amino acids: CASSQGTGAGNEQFF. CDR3 coding DNA: TGCGCCAGCAGCCAAGGGACAGGGGCGGGCAATGAGCAGTTCTTC.